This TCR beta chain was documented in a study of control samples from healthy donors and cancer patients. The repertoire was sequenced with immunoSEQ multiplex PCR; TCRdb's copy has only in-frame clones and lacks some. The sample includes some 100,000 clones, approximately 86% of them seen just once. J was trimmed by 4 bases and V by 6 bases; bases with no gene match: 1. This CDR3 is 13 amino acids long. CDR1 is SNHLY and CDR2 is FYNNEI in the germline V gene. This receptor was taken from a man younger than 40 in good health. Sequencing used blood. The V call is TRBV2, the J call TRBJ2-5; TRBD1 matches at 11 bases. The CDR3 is CASRGTGGETQYF. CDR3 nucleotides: TGTGCCAGCAGGGGGACAGGGGGAGAGACCCAGTACTTC.